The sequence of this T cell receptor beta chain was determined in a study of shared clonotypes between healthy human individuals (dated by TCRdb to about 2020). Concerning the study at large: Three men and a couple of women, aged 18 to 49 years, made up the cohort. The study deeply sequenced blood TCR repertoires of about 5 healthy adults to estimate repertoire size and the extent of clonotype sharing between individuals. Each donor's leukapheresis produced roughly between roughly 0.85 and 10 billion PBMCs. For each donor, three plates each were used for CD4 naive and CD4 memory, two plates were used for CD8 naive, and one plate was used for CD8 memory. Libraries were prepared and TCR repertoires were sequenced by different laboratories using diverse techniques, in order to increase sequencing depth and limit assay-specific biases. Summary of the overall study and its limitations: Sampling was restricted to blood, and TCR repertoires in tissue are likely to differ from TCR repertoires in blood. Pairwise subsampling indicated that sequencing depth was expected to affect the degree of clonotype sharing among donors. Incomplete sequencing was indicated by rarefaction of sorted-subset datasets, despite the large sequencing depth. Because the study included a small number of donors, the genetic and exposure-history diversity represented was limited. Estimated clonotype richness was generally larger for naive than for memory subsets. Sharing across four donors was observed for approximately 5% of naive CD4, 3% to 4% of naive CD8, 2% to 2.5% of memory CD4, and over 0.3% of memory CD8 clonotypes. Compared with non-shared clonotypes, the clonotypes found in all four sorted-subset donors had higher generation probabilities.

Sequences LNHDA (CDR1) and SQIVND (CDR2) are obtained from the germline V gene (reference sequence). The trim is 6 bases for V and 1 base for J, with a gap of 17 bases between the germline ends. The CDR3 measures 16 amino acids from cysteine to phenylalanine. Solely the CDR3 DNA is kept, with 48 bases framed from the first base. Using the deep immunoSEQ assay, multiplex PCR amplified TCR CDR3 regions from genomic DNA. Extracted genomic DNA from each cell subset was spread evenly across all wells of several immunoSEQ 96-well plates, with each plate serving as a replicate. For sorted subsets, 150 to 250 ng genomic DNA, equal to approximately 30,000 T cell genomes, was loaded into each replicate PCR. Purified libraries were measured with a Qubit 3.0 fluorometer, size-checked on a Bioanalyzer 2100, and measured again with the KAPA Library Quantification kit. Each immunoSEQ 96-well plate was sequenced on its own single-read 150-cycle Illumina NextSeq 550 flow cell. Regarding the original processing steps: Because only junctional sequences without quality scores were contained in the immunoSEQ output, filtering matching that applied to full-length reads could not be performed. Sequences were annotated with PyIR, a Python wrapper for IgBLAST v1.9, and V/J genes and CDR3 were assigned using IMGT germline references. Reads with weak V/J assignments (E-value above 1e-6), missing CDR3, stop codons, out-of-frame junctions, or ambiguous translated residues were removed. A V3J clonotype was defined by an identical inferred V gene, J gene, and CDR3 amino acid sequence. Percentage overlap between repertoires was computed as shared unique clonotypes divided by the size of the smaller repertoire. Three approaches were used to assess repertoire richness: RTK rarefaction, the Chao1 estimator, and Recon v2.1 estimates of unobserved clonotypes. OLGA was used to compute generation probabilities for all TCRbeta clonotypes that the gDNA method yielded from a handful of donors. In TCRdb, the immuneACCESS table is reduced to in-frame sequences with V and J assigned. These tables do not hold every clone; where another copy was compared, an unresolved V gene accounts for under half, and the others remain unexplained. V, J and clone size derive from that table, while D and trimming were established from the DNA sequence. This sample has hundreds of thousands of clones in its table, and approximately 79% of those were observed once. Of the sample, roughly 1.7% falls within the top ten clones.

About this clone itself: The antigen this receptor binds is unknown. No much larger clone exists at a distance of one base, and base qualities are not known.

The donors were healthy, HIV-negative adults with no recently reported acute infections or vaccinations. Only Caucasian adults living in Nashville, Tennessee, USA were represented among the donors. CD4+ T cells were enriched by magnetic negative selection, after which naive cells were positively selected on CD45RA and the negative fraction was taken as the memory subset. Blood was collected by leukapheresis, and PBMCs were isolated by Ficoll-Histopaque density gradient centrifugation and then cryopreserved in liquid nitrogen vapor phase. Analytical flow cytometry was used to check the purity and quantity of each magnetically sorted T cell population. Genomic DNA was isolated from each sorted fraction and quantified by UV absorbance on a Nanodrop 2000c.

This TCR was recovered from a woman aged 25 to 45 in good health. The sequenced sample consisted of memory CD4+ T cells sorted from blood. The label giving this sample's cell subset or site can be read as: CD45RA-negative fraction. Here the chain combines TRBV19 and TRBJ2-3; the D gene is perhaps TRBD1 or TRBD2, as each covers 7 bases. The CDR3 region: CASSQGGDIGTDTQYF. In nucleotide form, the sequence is TGTGCCAGTAGCCAGGGGGGGGACATTGGCACAGATACGCAGTATTTT.